Listed below are T cell receptor beta chains from one sample, sequenced in a study of T cell changes during pregnancy in multiple sclerosis. Measured with immunoSEQ multiplex PCR; TCRdb has only the in-frame clones, and not every one. Of roughly 93,000 clones in the sample, approximately 90% were seen once. Sample: peripheral blood, taken before pregnancy. The receptor set was obtained from a female donor with multiple sclerosis, enrolled in a pregnancy study. Each CDR3 is given with its conserved first and last residue. Each record gives: V gene, J gene, D gene, clone size, CDR3 DNA, CDR3 protein. D genes are given only for firm matches. A row's size may be missing; if present it is once, few, many or a size class.

TRBV27	TRBJ1-2	TRBD1	-	TGTGCCAGCAGTTTTCACCAACAGGGGAACTATGGCTACACCTTC	CASSFHQQGNYGYTF
TRBV5-4	TRBJ1-2	TRBD1	once	TGTGCCAGCAGCCCAAACAGGGGGCATAACTATGGCTACACCTTC	CASSPNRGHNYGYTF
TRBV5-1	TRBJ1-1	-	-	TGCGCCAGCAGCCTGACCCTAGGCACTGAAGCTTTCTTT	CASSLTLGTEAFF
TRBV27	TRBJ2-2	TRBD2	-	TGTGCCAGCAGTTTCAGGGGACTAGCGGGAGCCAACACCGGGGAGCTGTTTTTT	CASSFRGLAGANTGELFF
TRBV4-3	TRBJ2-1	-	-	TGCGCCAGCAGCCGCTCGGGGGGCACGGGAAATGAGCAGTTCTTC	CASSRSGGTGNEQFF
TRBV7-6	TRBJ2-1	-	-	TGTGCCAGCAGCCCCCTAGGTTCCTACAATGAGCAGTTCTTC	CASSPLGSYNEQFF
TRBV6-6	TRBJ2-3	TRBD2	-	TGTGCCAGCAGCTTTAGCGGGGGGAACACAGATACGCAGTATTTT	CASSFSGGNTDTQYF
TRBV15	TRBJ2-4	-	-	TGTGCCACCGCGCGGGGAGGAGACCCCAGGGACATTCAGTACTTC	CATARGGDPRDIQYF
TRBV18	TRBJ2-1	TRBD2	-	TGTGCCAGCTCACCATTAGCGGGGGGGCTGTCCTACAATGAGCAGTTCTTC	CASSPLAGGLSYNEQFF
TRBV11-2	TRBJ2-3	-	-	TGTGCCAGCAGCTTAGTAGCGGATACGCAGTATTTT	CASSLVADTQYF
TRBV28	TRBJ1-5	-	-	TGTGCCAGCAGTTTCCCGGGAAGCCAGCCCCAGCATTTT	CASSFPGSQPQHF
TRBV6-1	TRBJ2-7	TRBD2	few	TGTGCCAGCAGTGATAGGCCTAGCGGGGCGCACTCCTACGAGCAGTACTTC	CASSDRPSGAHSYEQYF
TRBV19	TRBJ2-3	TRBD2	-	TGTGCCAGTGCTAGCGGGGGGGCAGATACGCAGTATTTT	CASASGGADTQYF
TRBV19	TRBJ1-2	TRBD1	-	TGTGCCAGTAGTATACAGGGGGCGAACTATGGCTACACCTTC	CASSIQGANYGYTF
TRBV18	TRBJ2-5	TRBD1	-	TGTGCCAGCTCACCACCCCCGACAGGGGGCCTCGAAGCCCAGTACTTC	CASSPPPTGGLEAQYF
TRBV7-3	TRBJ2-2	-	few	TGTGCCAGCAGCTTAACCCTGAACACCGGGGAGCTGTTTTTT	CASSLTLNTGELFF
TRBV29-1	TRBJ1-1	TRBD1	few	TGCAGCGTGGGGGGCACGCAGGGGGCTGTGACCGAAGCTTTCTTT	CSVGGTQGAVTEAFF
TRBV11-3	TRBJ2-6	TRBD1	-	TGTGCCAGCAGCTCGGGACAGGGGAGCGGGGCCAACGTCCTGACTTTC	CASSSGQGSGANVLTF
TRBV9	TRBJ2-1	TRBD2	-	TGTGCCAGCAGCGTGACCGGCGGGAGGGCCGATGAGCAGTTCTTC	CASSVTGGRADEQFF
TRBV28	TRBJ1-2	TRBD1	-	TGTGCCAGCAGTATTAGACAGGGGGCGCTTTATGGCTACACCTTC	CASSIRQGALYGYTF
TRBV2	TRBJ1-3	-	-	TGTGCCAGCAGTGAAAGAGGGTCCGGAAACACCATATATTTT	CASSERGSGNTIYF
TRBV11-3	TRBJ2-1	-	-	TGTGCCAGCAGCTTGGCGGACAGAGTCTACAATGAGCAGTTCTTC	CASSLADRVYNEQFF
TRBV4-2	TRBJ2-1	-	-	TGTGCCAGCAGCCAGGCAGCAACGGGGACCTACAATGAGCAGTTCTTC	CASSQAATGTYNEQFF
TRBV29-1	TRBJ2-5	TRBD2	-	TGCAGCGTTGGGACTAGCGGGAGTGGGGAGACCCAGTACTTC	CSVGTSGSGETQYF
TRBV11-2	TRBJ2-1	TRBD1	-	TGTGCCAGCAGCTTAGATGGGACAGGCGATGAGCAGTTCTTC	CASSLDGTGDEQFF
TRBV30	TRBJ1-2	TRBD1	few	TGTGCCTGGACCGGACAGGGAAGAATCGGCTACACCTTC	CAWTGQGRIGYTF
TRBV27	TRBJ1-5	-	-	TGTGCCAGCAGGCCGACAGGTGCCTCTTATAGCAATCAGCCCCAGCATTTT	CASRPTGASYSNQPQHF
TRBV19	TRBJ1-5	TRBD1	once	TGTGCCAGTAGGGACAGGGGGCTGCAGCCCCAGCATTTT	CASRDRGLQPQHF
TRBV11-1	TRBJ2-5	TRBD2	-	TGTGCCAGCAGCCCCGGACTAGCCGAAACCCAGTACTTC	CASSPGLAETQYF
TRBV18	TRBJ1-5	TRBD1	-	TGTGCCAGCTCACCACGACAGGGGGGCAATCAGCCCCAGCATTTT	CASSPRQGGNQPQHF
TRBV10-3	TRBJ2-4	-	-	TGTGCCATCAGTGAGTCGGGACTCGAAAACATTCAGTACTTC	CAISESGLENIQYF
TRBV29-1	TRBJ2-7	-	-	TGCAGCGTTGCCACAGGCTCCTACGAGCAGTACTTC	CSVATGSYEQYF
TRBV7-9	TRBJ2-3	-	-	TGTGCCAGCAGCTTAGGGGGGGGGCAGAGCTACACAGATACGCAGTATTTT	CASSLGGGQSYTDTQYF
TRBV7-2	TRBJ2-1	TRBD2	-	TGTGCCAGCAGCTTAGTATGGGGGGGGAATGAGCAGTTCTTC	CASSLVWGGNEQFF
TRBV6-1	TRBJ1-6	TRBD1	once	TGTGCCAGCACCCGGACAGGGGGTAATTCACCCCTCCACTTT	CASTRTGGNSPLHF
TRBV25-1	TRBJ1-1	-	-	TGTGCCAGCAGTGCTTATGTCGGAGACACTGAAGCTTTCTTT	CASSAYVGDTEAFF
TRBV28	TRBJ1-1	-	-	TGTGCCAGCAGTTTATTACTACAGGTGAACACTGAAGCTTTCTTT	CASSLLLQVNTEAFF
TRBV28	TRBJ2-7	TRBD1	-	TGTGCCAGCAGTTTAGTCGGGACAGGCTTTGGGGAGCAGTACTTC	CASSLVGTGFGEQYF
TRBV29-1	TRBJ1-1	-	-	TGCAGCGTCCAACCGGGACATATGAACACTGAAGCTTTCTTT	CSVQPGHMNTEAFF
TRBV19	TRBJ2-2	TRBD2	-	TGTGCCAGTAGTATAACTTCGGGAGGCCCACCCGGGGAGCTGTTTTTT	CASSITSGGPPGELFF
TRBV4-1	TRBJ1-5	-	few	TGCGCCAGCAGCCTAACCCTACGAGAGCCCCAGCATTTT	CASSLTLREPQHF
TRBV7-9	TRBJ2-7	-	-	TGTGCCAGCAGCTCCGGACTATACTACGAGCAGTACTTC	CASSSGLYYEQYF
TRBV2	TRBJ1-2	-	-	TGTGCCAGCAGACCCGAGGGGTGGGGGCCGATCCCCTATGGCTACACCTTC	CASRPEGWGPIPYGYTF
TRBV2	TRBJ2-1	TRBD2	-	TGTGCCACAAGCGGGAGTAATGAGCAGTTCTTC	CATSGSNEQFF
TRBV5-1	TRBJ2-1	TRBD1	-	TGCGCCAGCAGCCCCCGGACAGGGGATTACAATGAGCAGTTCTTC	CASSPRTGDYNEQFF
TRBV14	TRBJ2-1	TRBD2	-	TGTGCCAGCAGCCAAGTAGGGACTAGCGGGAGAGATGAGCAGTTCTTC	CASSQVGTSGRDEQFF
TRBV19	TRBJ1-2	-	-	TGTGCCAGTGGGGCGACCGGCTACACCTTC	CASGATGYTF
TRBV7-9	TRBJ2-7	TRBD2	-	TGTGCCAGCAGCTCTCCCCGAGCGGGACCTTCGAAATACGAGCAGTACTTC	CASSSPRAGPSKYEQYF
TRBV18	TRBJ2-5	-	once	TGTGCCAGCTCACCAGCGGGACGGCAAGAGACCCAGTACTTC	CASSPAGRQETQYF
TRBV6-1	TRBJ1-1	-	-	TGTGCCAGCAACCAAGGGGCGGGGGCCACTGAAGCTTTCTTT	CASNQGAGATEAFF
TRBV18	TRBJ2-7	TRBD1	-	TGTGCCAGCTCACCAGCCATAGGGACAGTGTCCTACGAGCAGTACTTC	CASSPAIGTVSYEQYF
TRBV11-2	TRBJ1-1	-	-	TGTGCCAGCAGCTGGATGACAGTTGAAGCTTTCTTT	CASSWMTVEAFF
TRBV9	TRBJ2-7	-	-	TGTGCCAGCAGCGTAGCTTTGGGGGCCAACTACGAGCAGTACTTC	CASSVALGANYEQYF
TRBV27	TRBJ1-1	-	-	TGTGCCACCTGGGGGGGTGGGAGACCTACTGAAGCTTTCTTT	CATWGGGRPTEAFF
TRBV19	TRBJ1-6	-	-	TGTGCCAGTAGTATACGAAGGGGTGGGAATTCACCCCTCCACTTT	CASSIRRGGNSPLHF